A single sample is the source of the 5 T cell receptor beta chains below, sequenced in a study of T cell changes during pregnancy in multiple sclerosis. Method: immunoSEQ multiplex PCR; TCRdb's copy keeps in-frame clones and lacks some. The table lists about 40,000 clones, more than 85% of them singletons, with 5% to 6% in the top ten. The material sequenced was CD8+ T cells from peripheral blood mononuclear cells, taken in the third trimester of pregnancy. The receptors stem from a female donor with multiple sclerosis, enrolled in a pregnancy study.

This chain joins TRBV5-6 and TRBJ2-2; 7 nucleotides agree with TRBD1. The CDR3 is 14 amino acids. Germline trimming cut 5 bases from V and 3 bases from J; bases unmatched to any gene: 4. Germline assignment: CDR1 SGHDT and CDR2 YYEEEE. The CDR3 region is CASRTGRYTGELFF. The CDR3 DNA follows: TGTGCCAGCAGGACAGGGCGTTACACCGGGGAGCTGTTTTTT.

The CDR3 reads CSVRQGAREQYF. DNA of the CDR3: TGCAGCGTTCGACAGGGGGCGAGGGAGCAGTACTTC. The gene calls are TRBV29-1 and TRBJ2-7; TRBD1 agrees at 10 bases. V lost 5 bases, J lost 7 bases, and 5 bases stayed unmatched. This CDR3 contains 12 residues. Germline V gene data show CDR1 as SQVTM and CDR2 as ANQGSEA.

V usage is TRBV9 and J usage is TRBJ2-4; perhaps TRBD1 as D (5 bases). Trimming removed 1 base from V and 1 base from J, with 9 bases in between. The CDR3 has 15 residues. CDR1 SGDLS and CDR2 YYNGEE come from the germline V gene. Here the CDR3 DNA reads TGTGCCAGCAGCGTAAGGTCAGGGGCCAAAAACATTCAGTACTTC. It specifies CASSVRSGAKNIQYF.

This chain links TRBV11-2 with TRBJ2-1; 14 bases line up with TRBD2. This CDR3 is 16 amino acids long. Germline V gene data show CDR1 as SGHAT and CDR2 as FQNNGV. With 4 bases clipped from V and 2 bases from J, the junction kept 1 base outside the gene matches. This chain's CDR3 is CASSSGLAGAYNEQFF. The CDR3 nucleotides read TGTGCCAGCAGCTCGGGACTAGCGGGAGCCTACAATGAGCAGTTCTTC.

The chain couples TRBV14 to TRBJ2-7; 9 bases line up with TRBD1. This CDR3 spans 19 amino acids. J lost 3 bases, V lost 0 bases, and 15 bases had no gene match. In germline, CDR1 is SGHDN, CDR2 FVKESK. This chain's CDR3 is CASSQESDAGQGFFYEQYF. As DNA, the CDR3 is TGTGCCAGCAGCCAAGAATCCGACGCGGGACAGGGCTTTTTCTACGAGCAGTACTTC. Full variable domain (rest looked up from reference TRBV14 and TRBJ2-7): EAGVTQFPSHSVIEKGQTVTLRCDPISGHDNLYWYRRVMGKEIKFLLHFVKESKQDESGMPNNRFLAERTGGTYSTLKVQPAELEDSGVYFCASSQESDAGQGFFYEQYFGPGTRLTVT.